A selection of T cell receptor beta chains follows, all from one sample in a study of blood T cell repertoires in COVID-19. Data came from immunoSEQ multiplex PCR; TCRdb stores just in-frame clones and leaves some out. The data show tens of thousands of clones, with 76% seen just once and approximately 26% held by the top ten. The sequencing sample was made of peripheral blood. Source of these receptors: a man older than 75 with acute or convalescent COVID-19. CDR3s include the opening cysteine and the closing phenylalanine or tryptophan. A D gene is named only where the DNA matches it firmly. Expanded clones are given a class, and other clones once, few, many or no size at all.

DNA: TGTGCCAGCAGTTTCCAGGGGGGATCGGGTGGCTACACCTTC
CDR3: CASSFQGGSGGYTF
V: TRBV6-5
size: many
D: TRBD1
J: TRBJ1-2

DNA: TGTGCCAGCAGCCCTCGACTAGCGGATTCCTACGAGCAGTACTTC
CDR3: CASSPRLADSYEQYF
V: TRBV5-4
size: -
D: TRBD2
J: TRBJ2-7

DNA: TGTGCCAGCAGCGACAGGGAAGAGACCCAGTACTTC
CDR3: CASSDREETQYF
V: TRBV5-4
size: -
D: TRBD1
J: TRBJ2-5

DNA: TGTGCCAGCAGCCAAGCACTGAGACAGGGGAATGACGAGCAGTACTTC
CDR3: CASSQALRQGNDEQYF
V: TRBV3-1/TRBV3-2
size: -
D: TRBD1
J: TRBJ2-7

DNA: TGTGCCACCAGTGATCCTGATCAGCCCCAGCATTTT
CDR3: CATSDPDQPQHF
V: TRBV24-1
size: -
D: -
J: TRBJ1-5

DNA: TGTGCCAGCAGTTACTCGGGCTTCTCAAGCTCCTACGAGCAGTACTTC
CDR3: CASSYSGFSSSYEQYF
V: TRBV6-5
size: -
D: -
J: TRBJ2-7

DNA: TGTGCCAGTACCCGGACAGGGCCTAACTATGGCTACACCTTC
CDR3: CASTRTGPNYGYTF
V: TRBV19
size: -
D: TRBD1
J: TRBJ1-2

DNA: TGCGCCAGCAGCCCAATACAGGGGGTAGTTGGAAACATTCAGTACTTC
CDR3: CASSPIQGVVGNIQYF
V: TRBV4-1
size: once
D: TRBD1
J: TRBJ2-4

DNA: TGTGCCACCGAGTTGAGCGGGGGGGCGGCCAATGAGCAGTTCTTC
CDR3: CATELSGGAANEQFF
V: TRBV15
size: -
D: TRBD2
J: TRBJ2-1

DNA: TGTGCCAGCAGTTACTCTCTGACAGGGGGCTACGAGCAGTACTTC
CDR3: CASSYSLTGGYEQYF
V: TRBV6-6
size: -
D: TRBD1
J: TRBJ2-7

DNA: TGCGCCAGCAGCGCAAGGACAGGGGTTGACTACACCTTC
CDR3: CASSARTGVDYTF
V: TRBV4-1
size: -
D: TRBD1
J: TRBJ1-2

DNA: TGTGCCAGCAGCGCCCCAGGGCCCTTAAACGAGCAGTACTTC
CDR3: CASSAPGPLNEQYF
V: TRBV9
size: -
D: -
J: TRBJ2-7

DNA: TGTGCCAGCAGCTTAGGCGTTAGCGGGGAGGATGAGCAGTTCTTC
CDR3: CASSLGVSGEDEQFF
V: TRBV7-9
size: -
D: TRBD2
J: TRBJ2-1

DNA: TGTGCCAGCAGTTTGGGGGGGGTTGGTTACAATGAGCAGTTCTTC
CDR3: CASSLGGVGYNEQFF
V: TRBV28
size: -
D: TRBD2
J: TRBJ2-1

DNA: TGTGCCAGCAGCAAAGAGAGGGGGGGACCCGGAGAGACCCAGTACTTC
CDR3: CASSKERGGPGETQYF
V: TRBV21-1
size: -
D: -
J: TRBJ2-5

DNA: TGCGCCAGCAGCCCGGAAACGAGACTAGCGGATTTGGAGCAGTTCTTC
CDR3: CASSPETRLADLEQFF
V: TRBV4-1
size: -
D: TRBD2
J: TRBJ2-1

DNA: TGTGCCAGCAGCGATAATCTGGGACTAGCGGGAGAGGGAGGGCTGTTTTTT
CDR3: CASSDNLGLAGEGGLFF
V: TRBV11-2
size: -
D: TRBD2
J: TRBJ2-2

DNA: TGCGCCAGCAGCTTGACAGGGCAGGGGGGCCAAGAGACCCAGTACTTC
CDR3: CASSLTGQGGQETQYF
V: TRBV5-1
size: -
D: -
J: TRBJ2-5

DNA: TGTGCCAGCAGTGAGGCGGTCGGAAGCACAGATACGCAGTATTTT
CDR3: CASSEAVGSTDTQYF
V: TRBV2
size: -
D: -
J: TRBJ2-3

DNA: TGTGCCAGCAGAAGGGACAGAGGCAAAAACATTCAGTACTTC
CDR3: CASRRDRGKNIQYF
V: TRBV6-5
size: -
D: TRBD1
J: TRBJ2-4

DNA: TGTGCCAGCAGCATGATCCGGGACAGGGGGAGTGAAAAACTGTTTTTT
CDR3: CASSMIRDRGSEKLFF
V: TRBV7-2
size: -
D: TRBD1
J: TRBJ1-4

DNA: TGCGCCAGCAGCTTGGACGGACTAAGCACAGATACGCAGTATTTT
CDR3: CASSLDGLSTDTQYF
V: TRBV5-1
size: -
D: -
J: TRBJ2-3

DNA: TGCAGTGCTGGTGGAGGGAATATCGCAGATACGCAGTATTTT
CDR3: CSAGGGNIADTQYF
V: TRBV20-1
size: -
D: -
J: TRBJ2-3

DNA: TGCAGTGCTCTACGCGCAAACGAGCAGTACTTC
CDR3: CSALRANEQYF
V: TRBV20-1
size: -
D: -
J: TRBJ2-7

DNA: TGTGCCAGCAGCGGGGACAGTTGGGGATATGGCTACACCTTC
CDR3: CASSGDSWGYGYTF
V: TRBV5-4
size: -
D: TRBD1
J: TRBJ1-2

DNA: TGTGCCAGCAGCTGGGGCTACCGAGGAAAAGAGACCCAGTACTTC
CDR3: CASSWGYRGKETQYF
V: TRBV7-8
size: -
D: -
J: TRBJ2-5

DNA: TGTGCCAGCAGTTACGAAGGACAGGGGGCTCGTGGCTACACCTTC
CDR3: CASSYEGQGARGYTF
V: TRBV6-2/TRBV6-3
size: -
D: TRBD1
J: TRBJ1-2

DNA: TGTGCCTGGACAGCGGCGTGGAATCAGCCCCAGCATTTT
CDR3: CAWTAAWNQPQHF
V: TRBV30
size: once
D: -
J: TRBJ1-5

DNA: TGTGCCAGCAGCCAGGGACAGGGTCCCTTTCGAGCGAATGAGCAGTTCTTC
CDR3: CASSQGQGPFRANEQFF
V: TRBV14
size: -
D: TRBD1
J: TRBJ2-1

DNA: TGCGCCAGCAGCCCTCGACTAATTACAGATACGCAGTATTTT
CDR3: CASSPRLITDTQYF
V: TRBV5-1
size: once
D: -
J: TRBJ2-3

DNA: TGCGCCAGCAGCTTAGAGGGAAGCAATCAGCCCCAGCATTTT
CDR3: CASSLEGSNQPQHF
V: TRBV5-1
size: -
D: -
J: TRBJ1-5

DNA: TGTGCCAGCAGCCGACAGGGTACCAATCAGCCCCAGCATTTT
CDR3: CASSRQGTNQPQHF
V: TRBV2
size: -
D: TRBD1
J: TRBJ1-5

DNA: TGTGCCAGTAGTCCGGGACAGGGGGCAGCTGGGGCCAACGTCCTGACTTTC
CDR3: CASSPGQGAAGANVLTF
V: TRBV19
size: -
D: TRBD1
J: TRBJ2-6

DNA: TGTGCCAGCAGTTATTCACAGGGGGCGACTGGAAACACCATATATTTT
CDR3: CASSYSQGATGNTIYF
V: TRBV6-6
size: -
D: TRBD1
J: TRBJ1-3

DNA: TGTGCCAGTAGTGCCAATGGGGGCGGCGGAGAGACCCAGTACTTC
CDR3: CASSANGGGGETQYF
V: TRBV19
size: -
D: -
J: TRBJ2-5

DNA: TGCGCCAGCAGCTTGGGCCCCCTTGGCAGCCAAGAGACCCAGTACTTC
CDR3: CASSLGPLGSQETQYF
V: TRBV5-1
size: few
D: -
J: TRBJ2-5

DNA: TGCGCCAGCAGCTTTAGCGGGAGCTCCTACAATGAGCAGTTCTTC
CDR3: CASSFSGSSYNEQFF
V: TRBV5-1
size: -
D: TRBD2
J: TRBJ2-1

DNA: TGCAGCGTCGGGTGGAACACCGGGGAGCTGTTTTTT
CDR3: CSVGWNTGELFF
V: TRBV29-1
size: -
D: -
J: TRBJ2-2

DNA: TGTGCCAGCAGCTTGATTAGCGATGGAAATGAGCAGTTCTTC
CDR3: CASSLISDGNEQFF
V: TRBV5-4
size: -
D: -
J: TRBJ2-1

DNA: TGTGCCAGCAGTGAACGGTCGGGGACTCTTGGCTACACCTTC
CDR3: CASSERSGTLGYTF
V: TRBV2
size: -
D: -
J: TRBJ1-2

DNA: TGTGCCAGCAGCACACAGGGCGGGTTAGCCAAAAACATTCAGTACTTC
CDR3: CASSTQGGLAKNIQYF
V: TRBV7-9
size: -
D: -
J: TRBJ2-4

DNA: TGCAGCGTCGGGACTAGCGGGGATAAAGAGACCCAGTACTTC
CDR3: CSVGTSGDKETQYF
V: TRBV29-1
size: -
D: TRBD2
J: TRBJ2-5

DNA: TGTGCCAGCAGCTTAGACAGGGGGCGTGAAAAACTGTTTTTT
CDR3: CASSLDRGREKLFF
V: TRBV7-2
size: -
D: TRBD1
J: TRBJ1-4

DNA: TGCGCCAGCAGCCTAACCGGGAGCTCCTACAATGAGCAGTTCTTC
CDR3: CASSLTGSSYNEQFF
V: TRBV5-1
size: few
D: -
J: TRBJ2-1

DNA: TGTGCCAGCAGTTTATGGGGTAGCGGGAGCCCAGATACGCAGTATTTT
CDR3: CASSLWGSGSPDTQYF
V: TRBV28
size: -
D: TRBD2
J: TRBJ2-3

DNA: TGTGCCAGCAGCTTAGATCTTTCCAGAGATACGCAGTATTTT
CDR3: CASSLDLSRDTQYF
V: TRBV7-2
size: -
D: -
J: TRBJ2-3

DNA: TGTGCCAGCAGTGAAGCGCCGGGGGGGGTTCGTTCGTCTGGAAACACCATATATTTT
CDR3: CASSEAPGGVRSSGNTIYF
V: TRBV6-1
size: once
D: -
J: TRBJ1-3

DNA: TGTGCCAGTAGTATAGGACATTCCTACGAGCAGTACTTC
CDR3: CASSIGHSYEQYF
V: TRBV19
size: once
D: -
J: TRBJ2-7

DNA: TGTGCCAGCAGCTTAGAGCGGCAAAACACTGAAGCTTTCTTT
CDR3: CASSLERQNTEAFF
V: TRBV7-2
size: -
D: -
J: TRBJ1-1

DNA: TGTGCCAGCAGTTTGACAGGGTTGTTGACTGAAGCTTTCTTT
CDR3: CASSLTGLLTEAFF
V: TRBV27
size: -
D: TRBD1
J: TRBJ1-1

DNA: TGTGCCAGCAGCTTAGGCGGGGCTAGCACAGATACGCAGTATTTT
CDR3: CASSLGGASTDTQYF
V: TRBV7-3
size: -
D: -
J: TRBJ2-3

DNA: TGTGCCAGCAGCCTAGGACAGCTTAACTATGGCTACACCTTC
CDR3: CASSLGQLNYGYTF
V: TRBV6-5
size: -
D: -
J: TRBJ1-2

DNA: TGTGCCAGCAGTGATCAGGGGGTGGGTCAGCCCCAGCATTTT
CDR3: CASSDQGVGQPQHF
V: TRBV6-1
size: few
D: TRBD1
J: TRBJ1-5

DNA: TGTGCCAGCAGTGAGAGGGAGTCCACCTATGGCTACACCTTC
CDR3: CASSERESTYGYTF
V: TRBV2
size: -
D: -
J: TRBJ1-2

DNA: TGCGCCAGCAGCTGGGGGTCTAGCGGGAGACTGCTAGATACGCAGTATTTT
CDR3: CASSWGSSGRLLDTQYF
V: TRBV5-1
size: few
D: TRBD2
J: TRBJ2-3

DNA: TGTGCCAGCAGCTTGGCGGGACAGGGACGCGGTCAGCCCCAGCATTTT
CDR3: CASSLAGQGRGQPQHF
V: TRBV5-8
size: -
D: TRBD1
J: TRBJ1-5

DNA: TGCGCCAGCAGCCTCGCAACGGCGGGGGGGCGGGAGCAGTACTTC
CDR3: CASSLATAGGREQYF
V: TRBV5-1
size: few
D: TRBD2
J: TRBJ2-7

DNA: TGTGCCAGCAGCTTTGGCGGACTAGCGGCCTACAATGAGCAGTTCTTC
CDR3: CASSFGGLAAYNEQFF
V: TRBV7-9
size: -
D: TRBD2
J: TRBJ2-1

DNA: TGTGCCAGCAGTCCGACAGGGTTCGGGAACACTGAAGCTTTCTTT
CDR3: CASSPTGFGNTEAFF
V: TRBV6-5
size: -
D: TRBD1
J: TRBJ1-1